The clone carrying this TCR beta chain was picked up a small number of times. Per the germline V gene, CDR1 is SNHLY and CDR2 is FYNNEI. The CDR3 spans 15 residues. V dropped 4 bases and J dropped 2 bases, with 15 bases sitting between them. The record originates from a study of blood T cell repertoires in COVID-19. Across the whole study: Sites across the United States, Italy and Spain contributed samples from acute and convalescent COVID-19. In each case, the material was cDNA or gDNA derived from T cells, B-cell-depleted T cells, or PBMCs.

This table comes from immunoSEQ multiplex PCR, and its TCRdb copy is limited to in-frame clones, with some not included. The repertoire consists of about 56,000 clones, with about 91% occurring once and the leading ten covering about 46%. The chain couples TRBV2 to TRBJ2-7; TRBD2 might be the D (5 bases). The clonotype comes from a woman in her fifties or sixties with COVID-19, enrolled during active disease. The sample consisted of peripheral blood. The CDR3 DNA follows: TGTGCCAGCAGTGGAGGGCCCGGTCCACCCTACGAGCAGTACTTC. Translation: CASSGGPGPPYEQYF.